This T cell receptor beta chain was observed in a study of vaccination effects on CD4 cells after COVID-19. The method was immunoSEQ multiplex PCR; TCRdb's version includes in-frame clones alone and lacks a portion of them. The table shows about 28,000 clones, with under 85% occurring only once. The CDR3 has 13 amino acids. Trimming shortened V by 7 bases and J by 6 bases, and 16 bases separated the two germline ends. The germline CDR1 and CDR2 sequences are SGHRS and YFSETQ. Sequencing was preceded by expansion of antigen-specific CD4+ T cells with viral peptide pools in the ViraFEST assay. When less than 13 days of culture had elapsed, CD4+ T cells were isolated. Having tested negative for nucleocapsid antibodies, the vaccine recipients showed no prior SARS-CoV-2 infection. Cultivation was performed at approximately 2.1 million PBMC per well with roughly 9.2 IU/ml IL-2 and 9.5 to 10 ug/ml peptides added.

For this clone: What it binds is not known.

Material: CD4+ T cells from PBMCs cultured with SARS-CoV-2 spike peptides, obtained before COVID-19 vaccination. The receptor's source is a human donor who received a COVID-19 vaccine. This rearrangement joins TRBV5-1 to TRBJ1-1; D remains unclear. The CDR3 DNA follows: TGCGCCAGCGGATCTAACAGTGCCCCTGAAGCTTTCTTT. Translating it yields CASGSNSAPEAFF.